The 13 T cell receptor beta chains below were found in one sample sequenced in a study of radiotherapy plus CTLA-4 blockade in lung cancer. Clones were sequenced by immunoSEQ multiplex PCR, and TCRdb holds only the in-frame ones, with some missing. The table lists roughly 88,000 clones, about four fifths of them singletons. The source was peripheral blood, collected from a patient treated with radiotherapy plus ipilimumab. These receptors were obtained from a human donor with non-small cell lung cancer who had stable disease on radiotherapy plus ipilimumab.

The chain employs TRBV13 and TRBJ2-5; 7 bases are a match to TRBD1. The V gene's germline CDR1 is PRHDT and CDR2 FYEKMQ (reference sequence). After removal of 1 base from V and 3 bases from J, the junction contained 5 bases not matched to a gene. The CDR3 runs to 15 residues. CDR3: CASSLVGTAKETQYF. The CDR3 DNA follows: TGTGCCAGCAGCTTAGTCGGGACAGCTAAAGAGACCCAGTACTTC.

The chain joins TRBV2 to TRBJ1-6, with 9 nucleotides matching TRBD1. The germline V gene has CDR1 SNHLY and CDR2 FYNNEI. This CDR3 is built from 15 residues. The ends lost 5 bases at V and 7 bases at J; junction bases unmatched: 6. The CDR3 region has the DNA TGTGCCAGCAGTAATGCCGGGACAGGGAATTCACCCCTCCACTTT. Its translation is CASSNAGTGNSPLHF.

This sequence joins TRBV28 and TRBJ1-6; D perhaps matches TRBD1 (6 bases). CDR1 is MDHEN and CDR2 is SYDVKM in the germline V gene. The CDR3 sequence is 15 residues long. V lost 6 bases to trimming and J lost 7 bases, with 16 bases between them. CDR3 in amino acids: CASRIGAGENSPLHF. For the CDR3, the DNA is TGTGCCAGCAGGATTGGGGCAGGGGAGAATTCACCCCTCCACTTT. The full variable domain, with the rest looked up from reference TRBV28 and TRBJ1-6, is DVKVTQSSRYLVKRTGEKVFLECVQDMDHENMFWYRQDPGLGLRLIYFSYDVKMKEKGDIPEGYSVSREKKERFSLILESASTNQTSMYLCASRIGAGENSPLHFGNGTRLTVT.

The chain recombines TRBV30 with TRBJ2-1; D is possibly TRBD1 (5 bases). The CDR3 has 16 residues. Germline CDR1 GTSNPN, CDR2 SVGIG (reference sequence). Between the trimmed V and J ends, which lost 4 bases and 4 bases, there was a span of 20 bases. This CDR3 is CAWKGVSGTSYNEQFF. The CDR3 DNA sequence: TGTGCCTGGAAAGGGGTATCAGGCACAAGTTACAATGAGCAGTTCTTC.

The rearrangement uses TRBV2 and TRBJ1-5; 7 nucleotides match TRBD1. Germline CDR1 SNHLY, CDR2 FYNNEI. V shed 4 bases, J shed 6 bases, and the junction held 9 bases outside the gene matches. This CDR3 has 15 amino acids. In DNA form, the CDR3 reads TGTGCCAGCAGTGCTGACAGGGCCGAATTTCAGCCCCAGCATTTT. Translating it yields CASSADRAEFQPQHF.

The chain carries TRBV15 and TRBJ1-6, with a weak D call TRBD1 (6 bases). Germline lookup yields CDR1 LNHNV and CDR2 YYDKDF (reference sequence). The length of the CDR3 is 14 residues. The V end lost 2 bases, the J end lost 7 bases, and 9 bases lay between the germline ends. The CDR3 coding sequence is TGTGCCACCAGCAGAACTACAGGGAATTCACCCCTCCACTTT. Its translation is CATSRTTGNSPLHF.

V usage is TRBV9 and J usage is TRBJ1-3; 7 bases line up with TRBD1. Per the germline V gene, CDR1 is SGDLS and CDR2 is YYNGEE. The CDR3 is 14 amino acids. The junction had 8 bases not matched to a gene; V was cut back by 7 bases and J by 4 bases. This CDR3 reads CASGTGADGNTIYF. CDR3 DNA: TGTGCCAGCGGAACAGGGGCCGACGGAAACACCATATATTTT. Full variable domain (rest looked up from reference TRBV9 and TRBJ1-3): DSGVTQTPKHLITATGQRVTLRCSPRSGDLSVYWYQQSLDQGLQFLIQYYNGEERAKGNILERFSAQQFPDLHSELNLSSLELGDSALYFCASGTGADGNTIYFGEGSWLTVV.

The sample holds many counts of this clone. The V call is TRBV19, the J call TRBJ2-1; D may match TRBD1 or TRBD2 (6 bases each). Per the germline V gene, CDR1 is LNHDA and CDR2 is SQIVND (reference sequence). This CDR3 has 14 amino acids. Deletions cut 5 bases from V and 6 bases from J, with 14 bases between. The CDR3 protein is CASSGQGRSNEQFF. In nucleotides, the CDR3 is TGTGCCAGTAGTGGGCAGGGGAGGAGCAATGAGCAGTTCTTC.

This clone was picked up a small number of times. This rearrangement joins TRBV2 to TRBJ1-4; D gene uncertain. V gave up 8 bases and J gave up 3 bases, with 13 bases separating them. The CDR3 covers 14 residues. Germline CDR1 SNHLY, CDR2 FYNNEI. The CDR3 here is CASRSKGANEKLFF. The CDR3 bases are TGTGCCAGCCGGAGTAAGGGAGCTAATGAAAAACTGTTTTTT. The entire variable domain, with the rest obtained from reference TRBV2 and TRBJ1-4, is as follows: EPEVTQTPSHQVTQMGQEVILRCVPISNHLYFYWYRQILGQKVEFLVSFYNNEISEKSEIFDDQFSVERPDGSNFTLKIRSTKLEDSAMYFCASRSKGANEKLFFGSGTQLSVL.

The chain is built from TRBV19 and TRBJ2-5; no firm D call. Germline V gene lookup returns CDR1 LNHDA and CDR2 SQIVND (reference sequence). The CDR3 consists of 13 residues. Trimming stripped 5 bases from V and 4 bases from J, with 11 bases between. CDR3 bases: TGTGCCAGTAGTTGGGGTCCCTCAGAGACCCAGTACTTC. Its translation is CASSWGPSETQYF.

This chain connects TRBV29-1 to TRBJ2-5; a weak D match, TRBD2 (7 bases). This CDR3 is built from 13 residues. Deletions cut 4 bases from V and 3 bases from J, with 12 bases between. Germline V CDR1 and CDR2: SQVTM, ANQGSEA. CDR3 in DNA: TGCAGCGTTGGGGGGGGGCTGGAAGAGACCCAGTACTTC. This encodes CSVGGGLEETQYF.

The chain employs TRBV9 and TRBJ1-4, with 8 bases matching TRBD1. Germline V lookup: CDR1 SGDLS, CDR2 YYNGEE. Trimming at V came to 4 bases and at J to 2 bases, leaving 7 bases not matched to a gene. The CDR3 is 16 residues long. The CDR3 here is CASSFDRGGTNEKLFF. The CDR3 DNA sequence: TGTGCCAGCAGCTTTGACAGGGGTGGCACTAATGAAAAACTGTTTTTT.

The chain links TRBV28 to TRBJ2-5, with a possible D match to TRBD1 (6 bases). The ends were cut back, 4 bases at V and 5 bases at J, with 11 bases in the middle. This CDR3 region has 13 residues. CDR1 and CDR2 (germline): MDHEN, SYDVKM. The CDR3 DNA reads TGTGCCAGCAGTTCCCCCCAGGGGGAGACCCAGTACTTC. Protein product: CASSSPQGETQYF.